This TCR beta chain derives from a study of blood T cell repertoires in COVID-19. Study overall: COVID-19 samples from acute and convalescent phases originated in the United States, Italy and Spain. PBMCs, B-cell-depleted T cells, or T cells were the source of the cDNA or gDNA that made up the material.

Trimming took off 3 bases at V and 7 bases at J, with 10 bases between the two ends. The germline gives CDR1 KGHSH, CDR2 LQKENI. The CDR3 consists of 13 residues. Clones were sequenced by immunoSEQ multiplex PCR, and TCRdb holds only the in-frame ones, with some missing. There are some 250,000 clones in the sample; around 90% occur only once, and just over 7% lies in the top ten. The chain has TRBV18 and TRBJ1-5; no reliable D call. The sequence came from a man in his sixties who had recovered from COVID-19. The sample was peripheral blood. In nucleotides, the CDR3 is TGTGCCAGCTCACCCAGTGTCGCCCAGCCCCAGCATTTT. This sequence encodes CASSPSVAQPQHF.